The rows below give T cell receptor beta chains drawn from one sample of a study of cytotoxic CD8 clonotypes in ibrutinib-treated CLL. TCRdb's copy holds only in-frame clones and misses some; the assay was immunoSEQ multiplex PCR. The sample lists some 170,000 clones; roughly 84% were seen once. The sequencing here drew on PBMCs, taken at disease progression, from a patient treated with ibrutinib. The receptor set was obtained from a human donor with chronic lymphocytic leukemia. Both conserved end residues are part of each CDR3. The order of the fields is clone size, J gene, V gene, CDR3 protein. Only part of the rows carry a size: once, few, many, or a class if the clone is expanded.

>once|TRBJ1-1|TRBV9
CASSVVGQGANTEAFF
>.|TRBJ2-7|TRBV16
CASSYSTSGGSYEQYF
>.|TRBJ1-2|TRBV5-8
CASSVRTGPFDYGYTF
>.|TRBJ2-5|TRBV7-2
CASSLALRLGETQYF
>.|TRBJ2-1|TRBV7-9
CASSQGGRYNEQFF
>.|TRBJ2-3|TRBV7-3
CASSLDRRTDTQYF
>.|TRBJ2-1|TRBV6-1
CASGLRINEQFF
>.|TRBJ2-3|TRBV29-1
CSVVPETRNTQYF
>.|TRBJ1-5|TRBV6-1
CASIRTVDQPQHF
>.|TRBJ1-4|TRBV4-2
CASSQAAQATNEKLFF
>.|TRBJ1-1|TRBV10-3
CAIGIGNTEAFF
>.|TRBJ2-5|TRBV7-8
CASSLNTADQETQYF